This T cell receptor (beta chain) was sequenced in a study of shared clonotypes between healthy human individuals (dated by TCRdb to about 2020). General notes on the study: Two women and a few men aged 18 to 49 years were included in the cohort. For each donor, three plates each were used for CD4 naive and CD4 memory, two plates were used for CD8 naive, and one plate was used for CD8 memory. Libraries were prepared and TCR repertoires were sequenced by different laboratories using diverse techniques, in order to increase sequencing depth and limit assay-specific biases. Each donor's leukapheresis produced roughly between about 0.8 and 8.9 billion PBMCs. Blood TCR repertoires of a handful of healthy adults were deeply sequenced to estimate repertoire size and the extent of clonotype sharing between individuals. Overall study results and their limits: Sampling was restricted to blood, and TCR repertoires in tissue are likely to differ from TCR repertoires in blood. The genetic and exposure-history diversity represented was limited by the small number of donors. Larger estimated clonotype richness was generally found for naive subsets than for memory subsets. Incomplete sequencing was indicated by rarefaction of sorted-subset datasets, despite the large sequencing depth. Clonotypes shared by all four sorted-subset donors showed higher generation probabilities than non-shared clonotypes. Sharing across a few donors was observed for about 4.8% of naive CD4, 3.5% of naive CD8, about 2.3% of memory CD4, and roughly 0.4% of memory CD8 clonotypes. Pairwise subsampling led to the expectation that sequencing depth would affect the degree of clonotype sharing among donors.

In regard to this clone: No antigen is known for it. Base qualities were left out, and no much larger clone turns up one base away.

Its CDR3 holds 15 amino acids, cysteine through phenylalanine. The only DNA kept is the CDR3, 45 bases in frame from the first base. V sheds 3 bases and J sheds 2 bases, leaving 14 bases between their ends. The germline V gene specifies SGHRS as CDR1 and YFSETQ as CDR2. Using the deep immunoSEQ assay, multiplex PCR amplified TCR CDR3 regions from genomic DNA. Genomic DNA extracted from each cell subset was distributed evenly over all wells of several immunoSEQ 96-well plates, and each plate served as one replicate. For sorted subsets, each replicate PCR was loaded with 200 ng genomic DNA, equivalent to about 33,000 T cell genomes. Purified libraries were quantified with a Qubit 3.0 fluorometer, sized on a Bioanalyzer 2100, and re-quantified with the KAPA Library Quantification kit. Every immunoSEQ 96-well plate was sequenced on a dedicated single-read 150-cycle Illumina NextSeq 550 flow cell. Per the original workflow: Because only junctional sequences without quality scores were contained in the immunoSEQ output, filtering matching that applied to full-length reads could not be performed. To assign V/J genes and CDR3, sequences were annotated using PyIR, a Python wrapper for IgBLAST v1.9, with IMGT germline references. Reads with weak V/J assignments (E-value above 1e-6), missing CDR3, stop codons, out-of-frame junctions, or ambiguous translated residues were removed. V3J clonotypes were defined by identical inferred V gene, J gene, and CDR3 amino acid sequence. To compute the percentage overlap between repertoires, the number of shared unique clonotypes was divided by the size of the smaller repertoire. RTK rarefaction, the Chao1 estimator, and Recon v2.1 estimates of unobserved clonotypes were used to assess repertoire richness. Generation probabilities were computed with OLGA for all TCRbeta clonotypes obtained by the gDNA method from several donors. The table comes from immuneACCESS by way of TCRdb, which keeps in-frame sequences with V and J called. Part of the clones is missing from these tables; in studies checked, under half for an unresolved V gene and the rest for unknown reasons. For V, J and clone size, that table is used; D and trimming come from the DNA. The sample records approximately 1.5 million clones, approximately 98.5% of which are singletons. Under 0.45% of the sample is taken by the ten largest.

The donors were healthy, HIV-negative adults with no recently reported acute infections or vaccinations. Only Caucasian adults living in Nashville, Tennessee, USA were represented among the donors. CD4+ T cells were enriched through magnetic negative selection, after which naive cells were positively selected on CD45RA and the remaining negative fraction served as the memory subset. Blood was obtained by leukapheresis, after which PBMCs were separated by Ficoll-Histopaque density gradient centrifugation and cryopreserved in liquid nitrogen vapor phase. Analytical flow cytometry was used to check the purity and quantity of every magnetically sorted T cell population. Genomic DNA was isolated from each sorted fraction and quantified by UV absorbance on a Nanodrop 2000c.

Recombination linked TRBV5-1 to TRBJ1-2; the best D guess is TRBD1, with 5 bases matching. The clonotype originates from a man aged 30-40 years in good health. The sequenced material came from naive CD4+ T cells sorted from blood. This sample's cell subset or site label indicates: CD45RA+ positively selected. At the DNA level, the sequence is TGCGCCAGCAGCTCAATTGGTGGGGGGAACTATGGCTACACCTTC. Translated, it gives CASSSIGGGNYGYTF.